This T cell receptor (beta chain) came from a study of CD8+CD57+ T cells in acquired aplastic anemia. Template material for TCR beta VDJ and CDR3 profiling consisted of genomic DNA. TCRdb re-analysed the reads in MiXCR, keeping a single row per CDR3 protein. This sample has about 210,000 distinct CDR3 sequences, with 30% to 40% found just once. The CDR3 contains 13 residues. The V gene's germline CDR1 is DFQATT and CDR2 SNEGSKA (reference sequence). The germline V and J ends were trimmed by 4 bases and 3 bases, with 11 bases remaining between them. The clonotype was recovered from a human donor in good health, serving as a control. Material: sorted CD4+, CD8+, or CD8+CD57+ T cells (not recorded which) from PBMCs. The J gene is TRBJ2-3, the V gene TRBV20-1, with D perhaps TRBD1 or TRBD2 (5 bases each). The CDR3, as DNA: TGCAGTGCTATCGGGGCGACGACAGATACGCAGTATTTT. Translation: CSAIGATTDTQYF.